Listed below are T cell receptor beta chains from one sample, sequenced in a study of shared clonotypes between healthy human individuals. Only in-frame clones appear in the TCRdb table, and some are missing; sequencing was by immunoSEQ multiplex PCR. Among under 2,000,000 clones listed, approximately 94% were seen once. Material for sequencing was naive CD8+ T cells sorted from blood. All receptors come from a man in his late teens or twenties in good health. CDR3s include the opening cysteine and the closing phenylalanine or tryptophan. A D gene is named only where the DNA matches it firmly. Rows give clone size only sometimes, using once, few, many, or a class for an expanded clone.

J gene: TRBJ1-1
clone size: few
V gene: TRBV19
D gene: TRBD1
CDR3 DNA: TGTGCCAGTAGTGTAACAGGGGATCCTGAAGCTTTCTTT
CDR3 protein: CASSVTGDPEAFF

J gene: TRBJ2-3
clone size: .
V gene: TRBV27
D gene: TRBD2
CDR3 DNA: TGTGCCAGCAGTTATTCTCTAGCGGGGGGACTCACAGATACGCAGTATTTT
CDR3 protein: CASSYSLAGGLTDTQYF

J gene: TRBJ2-7
clone size: .
V gene: TRBV5-6
D gene: .
CDR3 DNA: TGTGCCAGCAGCTTGGGCGGGTCATGGTACGAGCAGTACTTC
CDR3 protein: CASSLGGSWYEQYF

J gene: TRBJ1-4
clone size: .
V gene: TRBV5-6
D gene: .
CDR3 DNA: TGTGCCAGCAGCTCCGAGTCCAGTCCAACTAATGAAAAACTGTTTTTT
CDR3 protein: CASSSESSPTNEKLFF

J gene: TRBJ2-7
clone size: once
V gene: TRBV11-2
D gene: .
CDR3 DNA: TGTGCCAGCAGCTTAGAAAGCCACTACGAGCAGTACTTC
CDR3 protein: CASSLESHYEQYF

J gene: TRBJ1-2
clone size: once
V gene: TRBV14
D gene: .
CDR3 DNA: TGTGCCAGCAGCCAAGCGGACAGTCACTATGGCTACACCTTC
CDR3 protein: CASSQADSHYGYTF

J gene: TRBJ2-3
clone size: .
V gene: TRBV29-1
D gene: .
CDR3 DNA: TGCAGCGTTGTGGGGGACCTTCCCACAGATACGCAGTATTTT
CDR3 protein: CSVVGDLPTDTQYF

J gene: TRBJ2-6
clone size: .
V gene: TRBV4-3
D gene: .
CDR3 DNA: TGCGCCAGCAGCCAAGACGGGGGAACTGGGGCCAACGTCCTGACTTTC
CDR3 protein: CASSQDGGTGANVLTF

J gene: TRBJ2-1
clone size: .
V gene: TRBV5-6
D gene: TRBD1
CDR3 DNA: TGTGCCAGCAGCTATCAGGGGGCGCGGAATGAGCAGTTCTTC
CDR3 protein: CASSYQGARNEQFF

J gene: TRBJ1-3
clone size: .
V gene: TRBV6-5
D gene: .
CDR3 DNA: TGTGCCAGCAGTTACGGCATCTCTGGAAACACCATATATTTT
CDR3 protein: CASSYGISGNTIYF

J gene: TRBJ1-1
clone size: .
V gene: TRBV5-6
D gene: .
CDR3 DNA: TGTGCCAGCAGCATGACAGTGACTGAAGCTTTCTTT
CDR3 protein: CASSMTVTEAFF

J gene: TRBJ2-3
clone size: .
V gene: TRBV19
D gene: .
CDR3 DNA: TGTGCCAGTAGTATAGGAGCCGACTATTTCACAGATACGCAGTATTTT
CDR3 protein: CASSIGADYFTDTQYF

J gene: TRBJ2-1
clone size: .
V gene: TRBV7-9
D gene: .
CDR3 DNA: TGTGCCAGCAGCTTACCTATATCCGCAGCCAACAATGAGCAGTTCTTC
CDR3 protein: CASSLPISAANNEQFF

J gene: TRBJ2-3
clone size: .
V gene: TRBV7-6
D gene: .
CDR3 DNA: TGTGCCAGCAGCTTAGGTGAGGAAGATACGCAGTATTTT
CDR3 protein: CASSLGEEDTQYF

J gene: TRBJ2-1
clone size: .
V gene: TRBV4-1
D gene: TRBD2
CDR3 DNA: TGCGCCAGCAGCCAAGTAGCTAGCGGGAGCGGTGAGCAGTTCTTC
CDR3 protein: CASSQVASGSGEQFF

J gene: TRBJ2-7
clone size: .
V gene: TRBV27
D gene: .
CDR3 DNA: TGTGCCAGCAGTTTAGGGCGGTACTACGAGCAGTACTTC
CDR3 protein: CASSLGRYYEQYF

J gene: TRBJ1-1
clone size: .
V gene: TRBV27
D gene: TRBD1
CDR3 DNA: TGTGCCAGCAGTTTAGAGGGGGCGCACACTGAAGCTTTCTTT
CDR3 protein: CASSLEGAHTEAFF

J gene: TRBJ2-4
clone size: .
V gene: TRBV5-6
D gene: .
CDR3 DNA: TGTGCCAGCAGCCCACAGGGAACGGAGGACATTCAGTACTTC
CDR3 protein: CASSPQGTEDIQYF

J gene: TRBJ2-7
clone size: .
V gene: TRBV5-4
D gene: TRBD2
CDR3 DNA: TGTGCCAGCAGCTTGGACACTAGCGGGACCTACGAGCAGTACTTC
CDR3 protein: CASSLDTSGTYEQYF

J gene: TRBJ1-2
clone size: .
V gene: TRBV5-4
D gene: .
CDR3 DNA: TGTGCCAGCAGCTTGGAGAAGGGCGGAGGCTATGGCTACACCTTC
CDR3 protein: CASSLEKGGGYGYTF

J gene: TRBJ1-4
clone size: .
V gene: TRBV4-1
D gene: .
CDR3 DNA: TGCGCCAGCAGCCTCTCGACAGCCATAACTAATGAAAAACTGTTTTTT
CDR3 protein: CASSLSTAITNEKLFF

J gene: TRBJ1-4
clone size: .
V gene: TRBV13
D gene: .
CDR3 DNA: TGTGCCAGCAGCTTAGGCGTGAATGAAAAACTGTTTTTT
CDR3 protein: CASSLGVNEKLFF

J gene: TRBJ1-2
clone size: .
V gene: TRBV28
D gene: .
CDR3 DNA: TGTGCCAGCAGTCCCCCCGGTTATGGCTACACCTTC
CDR3 protein: CASSPPGYGYTF

J gene: TRBJ2-7
clone size: .
V gene: TRBV10-3
D gene: TRBD2
CDR3 DNA: TGTGCCATCAGTGAAGATAGCGGGGCCTACGAGCAGTACTTC
CDR3 protein: CAISEDSGAYEQYF

J gene: TRBJ2-1
clone size: .
V gene: TRBV30
D gene: TRBD2
CDR3 DNA: TGTGCCTGGAGTGTAGGTCTAGCGGAATACAATGAGCAGTTCTTC
CDR3 protein: CAWSVGLAEYNEQFF

J gene: TRBJ2-7
clone size: .
V gene: TRBV11-2
D gene: .
CDR3 DNA: TGTGCCAGCAGCTTAGTCGGGGGACCCTACGAGCAGTACTTC
CDR3 protein: CASSLVGGPYEQYF

J gene: TRBJ1-4
clone size: .
V gene: TRBV5-1
D gene: .
CDR3 DNA: TGCGCCAGCAGCTTGACAGGTTATGAAAAACTGTTTTTT
CDR3 protein: CASSLTGYEKLFF

J gene: TRBJ2-2
clone size: .
V gene: TRBV28
D gene: TRBD1
CDR3 DNA: TGTGCCAGCAGTCCTCCGACAGGGCAGCTGTTTTTT
CDR3 protein: CASSPPTGQLFF

J gene: TRBJ2-2
clone size: .
V gene: TRBV9
D gene: .
CDR3 DNA: TGTGCCAGCAGCCAGGGAGGGGGCGATAGCGGGGAGCTGTTTTTT
CDR3 protein: CASSQGGGDSGELFF

J gene: TRBJ2-1
clone size: .
V gene: TRBV19
D gene: TRBD1
CDR3 DNA: TGTGCCAGTAGTCCGGACAGGGACACCTACAATGAGCAGTTCTTC
CDR3 protein: CASSPDRDTYNEQFF

J gene: TRBJ2-5
clone size: .
V gene: TRBV2
D gene: .
CDR3 DNA: TGTGCCAGCAGTGACGAGAAGGGACCTATTCAAGAGACCCAGTACTTC
CDR3 protein: CASSDEKGPIQETQYF

J gene: TRBJ1-4
clone size: .
V gene: TRBV30
D gene: .
CDR3 DNA: TGTGCCTGGAGTGCCGTTAATGAAAAACTGTTTTTT
CDR3 protein: CAWSAVNEKLFF

J gene: TRBJ1-2
clone size: .
V gene: TRBV6-6
D gene: .
CDR3 DNA: TGTGCCAGCAGTTACGATGGGCCAGGGAATGGCTACACCTTC
CDR3 protein: CASSYDGPGNGYTF

J gene: TRBJ1-2
clone size: once
V gene: TRBV7-6
D gene: .
CDR3 DNA: TGTGCCAGCAGCTTAGCAGGGGACTATGGCTACACCTTC
CDR3 protein: CASSLAGDYGYTF

J gene: TRBJ1-4
clone size: .
V gene: TRBV6-1
D gene: .
CDR3 DNA: TGTGCCAGCAGTGAATACTTAGGGGAAAAACTGTTTTTT
CDR3 protein: CASSEYLGEKLFF

J gene: TRBJ1-2
clone size: .
V gene: TRBV5-4
D gene: .
CDR3 DNA: TGTGCCAGTAGTCGGGGGTGGAGCCCTACCTATGGCTACACCTTC
CDR3 protein: CASSRGWSPTYGYTF

J gene: TRBJ2-1
clone size: .
V gene: TRBV13
D gene: TRBD1
CDR3 DNA: TGTGCCAGCAGCCCCGACAGGGGTGAGTGGAATGAGCAGTTCTTC
CDR3 protein: CASSPDRGEWNEQFF

J gene: TRBJ1-2
clone size: .
V gene: TRBV4-1
D gene: TRBD1
CDR3 DNA: TGCGCCAGCAGCGGGAGGGGGCAGAGCTATGGCTACACCTTC
CDR3 protein: CASSGRGQSYGYTF

J gene: TRBJ1-3
clone size: .
V gene: TRBV7-9
D gene: .
CDR3 DNA: TGTGCCAGCAGCGCCGACAGCAGCTCTGGAAACACCATATATTTT
CDR3 protein: CASSADSSSGNTIYF

J gene: TRBJ2-1
clone size: .
V gene: TRBV5-6
D gene: .
CDR3 DNA: TGTGCCAGCAGCTACGGGCTATCGGGGGAGCAGTTCTTC
CDR3 protein: CASSYGLSGEQFF

J gene: TRBJ2-1
clone size: .
V gene: TRBV6-5
D gene: .
CDR3 DNA: TGTGCCAGCAGTTACCTCAGTTCCTACAATGAGCAGTTCTTC
CDR3 protein: CASSYLSSYNEQFF

J gene: TRBJ1-1
clone size: .
V gene: TRBV4-3
D gene: .
CDR3 DNA: TGCGCCAGCAGCCAAGATCCTGGCTTCGGGGACACTGAAGCTTTCTTT
CDR3 protein: CASSQDPGFGDTEAFF

J gene: TRBJ2-7
clone size: .
V gene: TRBV29-1
D gene: TRBD2
CDR3 DNA: TGCAGCGTTGTGGGGGGGAACTCCTACGAGCAGTACTTC
CDR3 protein: CSVVGGNSYEQYF

J gene: TRBJ1-3
clone size: .
V gene: TRBV4-1
D gene: .
CDR3 DNA: TGCGCCAGCAGCCAAGAGAGGGGGGACACCATATATTTT
CDR3 protein: CASSQERGDTIYF

J gene: TRBJ2-3
clone size: .
V gene: TRBV9
D gene: .
CDR3 DNA: TGTGCCAGCAGCGCGGCCGGCACGGTGGTGGATACGCAGTATTTT
CDR3 protein: CASSAAGTVVDTQYF

J gene: TRBJ2-5
clone size: .
V gene: TRBV4-1
D gene: .
CDR3 DNA: TGCGCCAGCAGCAAAGGATCCGGGGTAGGGGAGACCCAGTACTTC
CDR3 protein: CASSKGSGVGETQYF

J gene: TRBJ2-1
clone size: .
V gene: TRBV7-9
D gene: TRBD2
CDR3 DNA: TGTGCCAGCAGCCGCGCGGGAGCAAACAATGAGCAGTTCTTC
CDR3 protein: CASSRAGANNEQFF

J gene: TRBJ2-6
clone size: once
V gene: TRBV28
D gene: .
CDR3 DNA: TGTGCCAGCAGTTTATCTTCGTCTGGGGCCAACGTCCTGACTTTC
CDR3 protein: CASSLSSSGANVLTF

J gene: TRBJ2-1
clone size: once
V gene: TRBV6-5
D gene: TRBD2
CDR3 DNA: TGTGCCAGCAAATTAGCGGGAGGGCCGGGTGAGCAGTTCTTC
CDR3 protein: CASKLAGGPGEQFF

J gene: TRBJ2-7
clone size: .
V gene: TRBV7-9
D gene: .
CDR3 DNA: TGTGCCAGCAACAGGGGAGGCGAGCAGTACTTC
CDR3 protein: CASNRGGEQYF

J gene: TRBJ2-7
clone size: .
V gene: TRBV4-3
D gene: .
CDR3 DNA: TGCGCCAGCAGCCAAGATAGGTGGCAGGGGGGAGACGAGCAGTACTTC
CDR3 protein: CASSQDRWQGGDEQYF

J gene: TRBJ2-5
clone size: .
V gene: TRBV6-7
D gene: TRBD2
CDR3 DNA: TGTGCCAGCAGTTGGACTAGCGGGGGGGTCCGCCAAGAGACCCAGTACTTC
CDR3 protein: CASSWTSGGVRQETQYF